The 11 T cell receptor beta chains in this list originate from one sample, sequenced in a study of CD8 T cells in ankylosing spondylitis (dated by TCRdb to about 2017). Study-level results and caveats: A TCR beta motif made up of several highly homologous amino acid variants appeared to be characteristic of blood from ankylosing spondylitis patients.

Their specific antigens are unknown. The library relied on 5' RACE. TCRdb names Illumina HiSeq 2500 as the instrument used. TCRdb itself trimmed the public reads at Q25 with fastp, ran MiXCR and retained productive beta chains. Every distinct CDR3 protein forms one entry, paired with its most common genes and DNA. The sample table records some 450,000 distinct CDR3 sequences; roughly 17% of these occur just once. Under 1.2% of the sample lies in the top ten. Sample: blood, either unsorted or a sorted T cell fraction (not recorded which). The receptors shown here come from a male donor with ankylosing spondylitis.

This clonotype was seen more than once but under ten times. The chain combines TRBV29-1 with TRBJ2-7, with no clear D. V lost 4 bases and J lost 3, with 13 bases in between. Germline V gene data show CDR1 as SQVTM and CDR2 as ANQGSEA. The CDR3 is 13 amino acids. The CDR3 coding sequence is TGCAGCGTTGGGGGTGGAGCTTTCTACGAGCAGTACTTC. Its translation: CSVGGGAFYEQYF.

The V and J genes are TRBV30 and TRBJ1-1; TRBD1 matches 8 bases. Trimming took 7 bases from V and 1 from J; bases not matched to a gene: 5. The CDR3 is made up of 13 amino acids. Germline V gene sequence: CDR1 GTSNPN, CDR2 SVGIG (reference sequence). DNA for the CDR3: TGTGCCTCTCATGGACAGGGGAACACTGAAGCTTTCTTT. Its translation: CASHGQGNTEAFF.

The CDR3 loop reads CASSPGGRVVETQYF. DNA of the CDR3: TGTGCCAGCAGCCCTGGGGGGCGCGTTGTAGAGACCCAGTACTTC. The chain links TRBV12-3 or TRBV12-4 to TRBJ2-5; D could derive from TRBD1 or TRBD2 (6 bases each). V was cut by 6 bases and J by 4 bases, with 18 bases left in between. The CDR3 loop spans 15 amino acids.

The V and J genes are TRBV10-3 and TRBJ1-4, with D possibly TRBD1 on 5 matching bases. Trimming took off 4 bases at V and 7 bases at J, with 10 bases between the two ends. This CDR3 is 13 amino acids long. Germline V gene sequence: CDR1 ENHRY, CDR2 SYGVKD. CDR3 in DNA: TGTGCCATCAGTGGGGGGGTTCCTGAAAAACTGTTTTTT. Translated, it gives CAISGGVPEKLFF.

This clonotype was counted many times. The CDR3 region has the DNA TGTGCCAGCGGCCGGACTAGCGGTGCCTACGAGCAGTACTTC. Amino acid sequence: CASGRTSGAYEQYF. The chain recombines TRBV12-3 or TRBV12-4 with TRBJ2-7; 10 nucleotides align to TRBD2. V shed 8 bases and J 2 bases; nucleotides not matched to a gene: 6. This CDR3 comprises 14 residues.

This clonotype has just a few counts. The chain combines TRBV5-4 with TRBJ2-1; TRBD2 matches 11 bases. The CDR3 length is 18 residues. Germline V gives CDR1 SGHNT, CDR2 YYREEE (reference sequence). J lost 0 bases, V lost 3 bases, and 8 bases had no gene match. The CDR3 region has the DNA TGTGCCAGCAGCTCAGCCCCGGGACTAGCGGACTCCTACAATGAGCAGTTCTTC. Translation gives CASSSAPGLADSYNEQFF.

This chain connects TRBV2 to TRBJ1-1; 7 bases fit TRBD1. Per germline, CDR1 SNHLY and CDR2 FYNNEI. With V trimmed by 6 bases and J by 1 base, 5 bases remained unmatched. CDR3 length equals 14 residues. In DNA form, the CDR3 reads TGTGCCAGCAGATATAGGGGGCAGAACACTGAAGCTTTCTTT. As protein: CASRYRGQNTEAFF.

The chain uses TRBV28 and TRBJ1-5; D gene unclear. The germline V gene has CDR1 MDHEN and CDR2 SYDVKM. Trimming pared 7 bases from V and 0 bases from J, leaving 4 bases between. The CDR3 sequence is 12 residues long. CDR3 region: CASKSSNQPQHF. CDR3 nucleotide sequence: TGTGCCAGCAAATCTAGCAATCAGCCCCAGCATTTT.

The chain carries TRBV12-5 and TRBJ2-2; possible D gene TRBD2, 6 bases. V lost 5 bases to trimming and J lost 3 bases, with 16 bases between them. The germline V gene encodes CDR1 LGHNT and CDR2 FRNRAP. The CDR3 runs 16 residues. CDR3 coding DNA: TGTGCTAGTGGTGGAGCGGGCGCATTGGACACCGGGGAGCTGTTTTTT. Protein product: CASGGAGALDTGELFF.

The gene calls are TRBV12-3 or TRBV12-4 and TRBJ2-1; D call uncertain. Trimming cost V 5 bases and J 8 bases, with 10 bases left between them. CDR3 length: 12 amino acids. The CDR3 loop reads CASSPSRDEQFF. As DNA, the CDR3 is TGTGCCAGCAGTCCCAGCCGGGATGAGCAGTTCTTC.

This clonotype was seen a handful of times. The chain links TRBV12-3 or TRBV12-4 to TRBJ2-3; the D gene is possibly TRBD1 (6 bases). CDR3 length: 15 residues. Trimming cost V 6 bases and J 2 bases, with 15 bases left between them. The CDR3 sequence is CASSTTGTTTDTQYF. CDR3 nucleotide sequence: TGTGCCAGCAGCACGACCGGGACAACCACAGATACGCAGTATTTT.